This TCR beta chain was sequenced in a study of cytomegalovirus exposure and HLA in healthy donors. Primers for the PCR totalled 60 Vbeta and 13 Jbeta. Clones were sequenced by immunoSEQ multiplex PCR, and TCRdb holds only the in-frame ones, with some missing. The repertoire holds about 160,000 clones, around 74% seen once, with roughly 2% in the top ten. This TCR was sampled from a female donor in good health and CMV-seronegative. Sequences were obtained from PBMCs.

The CDR3 reads CAWSSERTSGGPGSYNEQFF. The CDR3 coding sequence is TGTGCCTGGAGTTCCGAGCGGACTAGCGGGGGGCCCGGGTCCTACAATGAGCAGTTCTTC. The V call is TRBV30, the J call TRBJ2-1, with 14 bases matching TRBD2. The germline V gene has CDR1 GTSNPN and CDR2 SVGIG (reference sequence). There are 20 residues in the CDR3. The V and J ends lost 2 bases and 1 base, in that order; junction bases with no gene match: 13.